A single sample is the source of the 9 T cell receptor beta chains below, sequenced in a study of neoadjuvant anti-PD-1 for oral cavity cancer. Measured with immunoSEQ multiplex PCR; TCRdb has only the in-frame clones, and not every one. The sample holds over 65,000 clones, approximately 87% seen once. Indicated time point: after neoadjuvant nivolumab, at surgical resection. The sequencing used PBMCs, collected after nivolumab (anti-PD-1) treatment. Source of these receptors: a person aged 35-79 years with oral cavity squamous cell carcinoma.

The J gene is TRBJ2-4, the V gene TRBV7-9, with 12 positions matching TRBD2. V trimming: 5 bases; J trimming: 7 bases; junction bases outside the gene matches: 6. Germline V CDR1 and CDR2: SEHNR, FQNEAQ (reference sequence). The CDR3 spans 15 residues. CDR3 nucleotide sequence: TGTGCCAGCAGCCCCCGACTAGCGGGAGTGAACATTCAGTACTTC. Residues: CASSPRLAGVNIQYF.

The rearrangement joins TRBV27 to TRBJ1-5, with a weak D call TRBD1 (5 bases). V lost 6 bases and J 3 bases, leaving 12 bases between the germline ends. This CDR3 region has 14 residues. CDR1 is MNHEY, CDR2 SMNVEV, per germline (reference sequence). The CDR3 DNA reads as TGTGCCAGCAGCCCCCGGGGCAACAATCAGCCCCAGCATTTT. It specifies CASSPRGNNQPQHF.

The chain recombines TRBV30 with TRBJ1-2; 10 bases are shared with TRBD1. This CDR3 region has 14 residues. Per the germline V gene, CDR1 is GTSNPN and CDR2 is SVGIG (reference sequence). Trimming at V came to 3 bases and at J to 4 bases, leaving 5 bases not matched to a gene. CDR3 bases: TGTGCCTGGAGCCCGACAGGGGGCAGCTATGGCTACACCTTC. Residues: CAWSPTGGSYGYTF. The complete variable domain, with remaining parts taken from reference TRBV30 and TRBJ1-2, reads SQTIHQWPATLVQPVGSPLSLECTVEGTSNPNLYWYRQAAGRGLQLLFYSVGIGQISSEVPQNLSASRPQDRQFILSSKKLLLSDSGFYLCAWSPTGGSYGYTFGSGTRLTVV.

CDR3: CASSDAGASLRALTETQYF. CDR3 nucleotide sequence: TGTGCCAGCAGTGACGCCGGCGCTAGCTTACGGGCGCTCACTGAGACCCAGTACTTC. V and J are TRBV6-4 and TRBJ2-5, with D tentatively TRBD2 (5 bases). The V end was cut by 2 bases, the J end by 5 bases, with 27 bases between. The germline V gene has CDR1 MRHNA and CDR2 SNTAGT. CDR3 length equals 19 residues.

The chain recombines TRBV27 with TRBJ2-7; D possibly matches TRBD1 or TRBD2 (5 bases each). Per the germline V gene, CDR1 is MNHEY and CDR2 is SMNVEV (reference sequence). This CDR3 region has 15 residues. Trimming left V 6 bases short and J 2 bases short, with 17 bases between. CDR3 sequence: CASRTFTRGTYEQYF. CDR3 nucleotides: TGTGCCAGCAGAACCTTTACGAGGGGTACCTACGAGCAGTACTTC.

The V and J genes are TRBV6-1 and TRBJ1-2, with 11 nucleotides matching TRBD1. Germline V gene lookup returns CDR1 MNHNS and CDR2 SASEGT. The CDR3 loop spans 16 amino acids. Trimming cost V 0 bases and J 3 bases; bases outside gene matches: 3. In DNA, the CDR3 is TGTGCCAGCAGTGAAGCCGGGACAGGGGGGGACTATGGCTACACCTTC. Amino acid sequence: CASSEAGTGGDYGYTF.

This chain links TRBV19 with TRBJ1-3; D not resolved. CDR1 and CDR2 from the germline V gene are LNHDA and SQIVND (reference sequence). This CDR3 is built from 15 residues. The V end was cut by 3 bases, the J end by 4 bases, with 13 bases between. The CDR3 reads CASSIIAGAGNTIYF. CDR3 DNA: TGTGCCAGTAGTATTATCGCAGGCGCCGGAAACACCATATATTTT.

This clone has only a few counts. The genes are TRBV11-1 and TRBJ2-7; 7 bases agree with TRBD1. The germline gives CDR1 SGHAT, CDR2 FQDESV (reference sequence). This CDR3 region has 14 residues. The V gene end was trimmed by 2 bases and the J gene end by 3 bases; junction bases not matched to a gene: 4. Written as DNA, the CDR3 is TGTGCCAGCAGCTTAAGGGGACAGCACTACGAGCAGTACTTC. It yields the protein CASSLRGQHYEQYF. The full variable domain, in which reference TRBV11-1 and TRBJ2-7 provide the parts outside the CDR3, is EAEVAQSPRYKITEKSQAVAFWCDPISGHATLYWYRQILGQGPELLVQFQDESVVDDSQLPKDRFSAERLKGVDSTLKIQPAELGDSAMYLCASSLRGQHYEQYFGPGTRLTVT.

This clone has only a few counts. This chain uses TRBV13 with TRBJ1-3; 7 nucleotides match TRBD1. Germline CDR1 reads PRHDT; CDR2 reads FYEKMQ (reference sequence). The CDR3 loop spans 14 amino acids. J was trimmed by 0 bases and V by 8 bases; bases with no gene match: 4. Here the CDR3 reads CASRRGLSGNTIYF. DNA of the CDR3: TGTGCCAGCCGTAGGGGGCTCTCTGGAAACACCATATATTTT.